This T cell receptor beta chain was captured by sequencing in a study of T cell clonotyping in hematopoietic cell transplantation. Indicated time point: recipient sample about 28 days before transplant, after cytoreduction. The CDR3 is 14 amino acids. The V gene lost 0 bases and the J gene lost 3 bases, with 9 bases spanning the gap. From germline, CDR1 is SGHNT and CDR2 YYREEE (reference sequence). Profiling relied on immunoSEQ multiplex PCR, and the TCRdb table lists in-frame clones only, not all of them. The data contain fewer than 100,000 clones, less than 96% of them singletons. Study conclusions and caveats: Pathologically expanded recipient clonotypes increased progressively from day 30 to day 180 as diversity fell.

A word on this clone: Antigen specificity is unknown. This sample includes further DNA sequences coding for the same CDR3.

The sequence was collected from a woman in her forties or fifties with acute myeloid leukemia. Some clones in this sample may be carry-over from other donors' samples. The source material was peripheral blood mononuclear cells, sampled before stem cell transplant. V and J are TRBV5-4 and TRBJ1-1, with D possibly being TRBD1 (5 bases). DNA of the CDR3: TGTGCCAGCAGCTTGGGGGACCGGGACACTGAAGCTTTCTTT. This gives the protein CASSLGDRDTEAFF.